The clone carrying this T cell receptor beta chain is a singleton in its sample. The data stem from a study of blood T cell repertoires in COVID-19. Study details: Nucleic acid was either cDNA or gDNA, and it came from T cells, B-cell-depleted T cells, or PBMCs.

Deletions cut 0 bases from V and 2 bases from J, with 14 bases between. Germline loops: CDR1 SGHNT, CDR2 YYREEE (reference sequence). The CDR3 covers 16 residues. Cohort allocation depended upon clinical history that participants reported. Two consecutive negative NP/OP PCR tests, clearance, or resolved symptoms defined Cohort 3 recovery. Per the authors' pipeline: Amplification from reference gene primers served as the basis for estimated nucleated cell counts. Only in-frame clones appear in the TCRdb table, and some are missing; sequencing was by immunoSEQ multiplex PCR. V and J calls and clone size are given by that table; D and trimming were obtained from the DNA. The table records a few hundred thousand clones, about four fifths of them present only once.

This rearrangement joins TRBV5-4 to TRBJ1-2, with D perhaps TRBD1 (6 bases). The receptor was derived from a woman in her 50s who had recovered from COVID-19. What was sequenced was PBMCs or T cells enriched from blood (not recorded which). The CDR3 nucleotides are TGTGCCAGCAGCTTGGGACAGGCGACCTTAAACTATGGCTACACCTTC. Its translation is CASSLGQATLNYGYTF.